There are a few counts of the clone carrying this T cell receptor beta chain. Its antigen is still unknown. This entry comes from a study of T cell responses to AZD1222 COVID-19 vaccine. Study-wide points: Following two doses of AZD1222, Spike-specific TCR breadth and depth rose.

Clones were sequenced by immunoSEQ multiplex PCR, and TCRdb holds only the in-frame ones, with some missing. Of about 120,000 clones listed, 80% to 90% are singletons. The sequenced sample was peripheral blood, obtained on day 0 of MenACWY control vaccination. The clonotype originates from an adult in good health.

The CDR3 bases are TGTGCCAGCAGTGAAGAACGGGGCCGCACAGATACGCAGTATTTT. Protein: CASSEERGRTDTQYF. The chain combines TRBV2 with TRBJ2-3; either TRBD1 or TRBD2 may fit D (5 bases each). V lost 1 base, J lost 1 base, and 9 bases lay in between. Per germline, CDR1 SNHLY and CDR2 FYNNEI. The CDR3 is 15 amino acids.